This T cell receptor beta chain is drawn from a study of cytomegalovirus exposure and HLA in healthy donors. Whole-study findings and limits: In vitro experiments confirmed that a few CMV-associated chains were specific for CMV antigens. CMV serostatus was the sole immune exposure data available. In a later analysis, HLA-associated beta chains showed higher expansion and lower generation probabilities than comparable chains.

This clone has just one count. Its antigen remains unidentified. Between the trimmed V and J ends, which lost 2 bases and 3 bases, there was a span of 10 bases. In germline, CDR1 is SGHVS, CDR2 FQNEAQ. The CDR3 loop spans 14 amino acids. Primers included in the PCR were 60 Vbeta and 13 Jbeta primers. TCRdb keeps only in-frame clones here, not all; method: immunoSEQ multiplex PCR. The sample carries some 77,000 clones, around 80% recorded once. The TCR was taken from a woman in her forties or fifties in good health and CMV-seropositive. The chain recombines TRBV7-8 with TRBJ1-1; D possibly corresponds to TRBD1 (6 bases). Sample: PBMCs. In DNA, the CDR3 is TGTGCCAGCAGCTTATCAGGGGTTGACACTGAAGCTTTCTTT. Translating gives CASSLSGVDTEAFF.